Presented here are 20 T cell receptor beta chains from one specimen sequenced in a study of OX40 agonist ivuxolimab in advanced cancers. Measured with immunoSEQ multiplex PCR; TCRdb has only the in-frame clones, and not every one. The table shows under 80,000 clones, with 85% to 95% occurring only once. Sequencing was performed on CD4+ or CD8+ T cells sorted from blood, taken in a trial of the OX40 agonist ivuxolimab. All receptors come from an adult with an advanced solid tumor such as melanoma, head and neck, liver or kidney cancer.

This clone has a single count. The chain uses TRBV5-4 and TRBJ2-2; TRBD1 agrees at 7 bases. There are 14 residues in the CDR3. The V gene's germline CDR1 is SGHNT and CDR2 YYREEE (reference sequence). J gave up 3 bases and V 2 bases, and 1 base lay outside the gene matches. CDR3 loop: CASSFGQDTGELFF. DNA for the CDR3: TGTGCCAGCAGCTTTGGACAGGACACCGGGGAGCTGTTTTTT.

This chain connects TRBV4-3 to TRBJ2-5; 9 bases align to TRBD2. J lost 5 bases, V lost 5 bases, and 15 bases had no gene match. Germline assignment: CDR1 LGHNA and CDR2 YSLEER. CDR3 size: 17 residues. CDR3 DNA sequence: TGCGCCAGCAGCTCAAGGACTAGCGCAGACGGCGGGGAGACCCAGTACTTC. It encodes CASSSRTSADGGETQYF.

The chain links TRBV18 to TRBJ2-2; tentative D call: TRBD1 (5 bases). Germline V lookup: CDR1 KGHSH, CDR2 LQKENI. Trimming removed 2 bases from V and 6 bases from J, with 13 bases in between. The CDR3 covers 15 residues. CDR3 nucleotide sequence: TGTGCCAGCTCACCAGTAATGGGGCAATCCGGGGAGCTGTTTTTT. It encodes CASSPVMGQSGELFF.

The chain combines TRBV2 with TRBJ1-1; D remains unclear. CDR1 is SNHLY, CDR2 FYNNEI, per germline. The CDR3 length is 15 residues. V was shortened by 6 bases and J by 1 base, with 15 bases between the two germline ends. This CDR3 is CASSQFGLANTEAFF. As DNA, the CDR3 is TGTGCCAGCAGCCAGTTCGGACTCGCGAACACTGAAGCTTTCTTT.

A single count supports this clone. V and J are TRBV6-6 and TRBJ2-5; 8 bases map to TRBD2. CDR1 MNHNY and CDR2 SVGAGI come from the germline V gene (reference sequence). The CDR3 is 15 residues long. V was clipped by 6 bases and J by 1 base; unmatched bases: 7. This CDR3 is CASSGGSGTQETQYF. The CDR3 DNA follows: TGTGCCAGCAGCGGGGGTAGCGGGACCCAAGAGACCCAGTACTTC.

The chain combines TRBV9 with TRBJ2-2, with D tentatively TRBD2 (6 bases). CDR3 size: 17 residues. V lost 0 bases and J 4 bases, leaving 16 bases between the germline ends. Germline V gene data show CDR1 as SGDLS and CDR2 as YYNGEE. The CDR3: CASSVEPGTQTTGELFF. CDR3 DNA: TGTGCCAGCAGCGTAGAGCCCGGGACTCAAACCACCGGGGAGCTGTTTTTT.

V gene TRBV6-6 combines with J gene TRBJ1-5; 9 bases line up with TRBD1. V was clipped by 5 bases and J by 6 bases; unmatched bases: 5. CDR1 is MNHNY and CDR2 is SVGAGI in the germline V gene (reference sequence). The CDR3 is 14 amino acids. This CDR3 is CASSAGTGSQPQHF. The CDR3 nucleotides are TGTGCCAGCAGTGCCGGGACAGGGAGTCAGCCCCAGCATTTT.

The CDR3 here is CASSPGGGAGQPQHF. As DNA, the CDR3 is TGTGCCAGCAGCCCCGGGGGTGGGGCGGGCCAGCCCCAGCATTTT. J is TRBJ1-5 and V is TRBV6-5; tentatively, D is TRBD1 (5 bases). Germline V CDR1 and CDR2: MNHEY, SVGAGI. The CDR3 sequence is 15 residues long. Trimming pared 6 bases from V and 7 bases from J, leaving 19 bases between.

The table lists this clone with a count of one. This chain joins TRBV7-2 and TRBJ1-2; 9 positions agree with TRBD1. V shed 0 bases, J shed 2 bases, and the junction held 4 bases outside the gene matches. The germline gives CDR1 SGHTA, CDR2 FQGNSA. The CDR3 length is 16 residues. CDR3 amino acids: CASSLAGTGLNYGYTF. CDR3 nucleotide sequence: TGTGCCAGCAGCTTAGCTGGGACAGGGTTGAACTATGGCTACACCTTC. Combining the CDR3 with reference TRBV7-2 and TRBJ1-2 gives the whole variable domain GAGVSQSPSNKVTEKGKDVELRCDPISGHTALYWYRQSLGQGLEFLIYFQGNSAPDKSGLPSDRFSAERTGGSVSTLTIQRTQQEDSAVYLCASSLAGTGLNYGYTFGSGTRLTVV.

The CDR3 bases are TGTGCCAGCAGTGAAGCGGCAGGGAGCACAGATACGCAGTATTTT. This sequence encodes CASSEAAGSTDTQYF. The genes are TRBV2 and TRBJ2-3; TRBD1 might be the D (5 bases). Germline V gene sequence: CDR1 SNHLY, CDR2 FYNNEI. The V and J ends lost 0 bases and 0 bases respectively, with 7 bases between them. The CDR3 has 15 amino acids.

Comments on this clone: The sample holds other DNA sequences that translate to the same CDR3. The chain combines TRBV7-9 with TRBJ2-7, with D possibly TRBD2 on 6 matching bases. V was pared by 1 base and J by 3 bases, with 10 bases between. CDR1 is SEHNR, CDR2 FQNEAQ, per germline (reference sequence). This CDR3 region has 14 residues. CDR3 coding DNA: TGTGCCAGCAGCTTAGTTGGAGGGGTCTACGAGCAGTACTTC. Translation gives CASSLVGGVYEQYF. The entire variable domain, with the rest obtained from reference TRBV7-9 and TRBJ2-7, is as follows: DTGVSQNPRHKITKRGQNVTFRCDPISEHNRLYWYRQTLGQGPEFLTYFQNEAQLEKSRLLSDRFSAERPKGSFSTLEIQRTEQGDSAMYLCASSLVGGVYEQYFGPGTRLTVT.

This chain connects TRBV14 to TRBJ1-3; no clear D gene. The CDR3 extends over 15 amino acids. The V end was cut by 0 bases, the J end by 1 base, with 7 bases between. Germline V CDR1 and CDR2: SGHDN, FVKESK. The CDR3 DNA reads TGTGCCAGCAGCCAAGAGTATGGATCTGGAAACACCATATATTTT. Protein sequence: CASSQEYGSGNTIYF.

The CDR3 spells CASSGTESTDTQYF. The CDR3 coding sequence is TGTGCCAGCTCAGGGACAGAGTCGACAGATACGCAGTATTTT. The rearrangement links TRBV18 to TRBJ2-3, with 7 bases fitting TRBD1. V lost 5 bases to trimming and J lost 3 bases; unmatched junction nucleotides: 5. The CDR3 length is 14 residues. Looked up from germline, CDR1 is KGHSH and CDR2 is LQKENI. The whole variable domain, filled in from reference TRBV18 and TRBJ2-3, reads NAGVMQNPRHLVRRRGQEARLRCSPMKGHSHVYWYRQLPEEGLKFMVYLQKENIIDESGMPKERFSAEFPKEGPSILRIQQVVRGDSAAYFCASSGTESTDTQYFGPGTRLTVL.

The chain combines TRBV11-2 with TRBJ2-3, with D uncertain. The germline CDR1 and CDR2 sequences are SGHAT and FQNNGV. The V gene lost 4 bases and the J gene lost 8 bases, with 7 bases spanning the gap. The CDR3 totals 11 residues. The CDR3 loop is CASSSQTTQYF. CDR3 sequence (DNA): TGTGCCAGCAGCTCGCAGACTACGCAGTATTTT.

This chain's CDR3 is CASSSDRGSSGANVLTF. As DNA, the CDR3 is TGTGCCAGCAGCTCCGACAGGGGTTCCTCTGGGGCCAACGTCCTGACTTTC. The chain carries TRBV7-9 and TRBJ2-6; 8 bases fit TRBD1. J lost 0 bases, V lost 4 bases, and 5 bases had no gene match. Germline V gene data show CDR1 as SEHNR and CDR2 as FQNEAQ (reference sequence). This CDR3 is 17 amino acids long.

This clone was observed a handful of times. The chain recombines TRBV7-2 with TRBJ2-1; 12 bases are shared with TRBD2. The CDR3 has 17 residues. Germline V gene sequence: CDR1 SGHTA, CDR2 FQGNSA. The V and J ends lost 0 bases and 4 bases, in that order; junction bases with no gene match: 4. The CDR3 here is CASSLAYLAGGYNEQFF. The CDR3 DNA reads TGTGCCAGCAGCTTAGCCTACCTAGCGGGAGGGTACAATGAGCAGTTCTTC. The complete variable domain, with remaining parts taken from reference TRBV7-2 and TRBJ2-1, reads GAGVSQSPSNKVTEKGKDVELRCDPISGHTALYWYRQSLGQGLEFLIYFQGNSAPDKSGLPSDRFSAERTGGSVSTLTIQRTQQEDSAVYLCASSLAYLAGGYNEQFFGPGTRLTVL.

This chain joins TRBV5-1 and TRBJ2-1; possibly TRBD1 or TRBD2 for D (5 bases each). Germline V lookup: CDR1 SGHRS, CDR2 YFSETQ. Trimming shortened V by 4 bases and J by 5 bases, and 16 bases separated the two germline ends. The CDR3 sequence is 15 residues long. The CDR3 DNA is TGCGCCAGCAGCCCTACGGGGCCCAGGAACAATGAGCAGTTCTTC. Translation gives CASSPTGPRNNEQFF.

This clone was observed a single time. The chain couples TRBV2 to TRBJ2-1; TRBD2 matches at 9 bases. The ends lost 6 bases at V and 9 bases at J; junction bases unmatched: 15. CDR3 length: 16 amino acids. Germline values: CDR1 SNHLY, CDR2 FYNNEI. Here the CDR3 DNA reads TGTGCCAGCAGCCCTCCAATAGCGGGAGCCTTTCTTGAGCAGTTCTTC. Translated, it gives CASSPPIAGAFLEQFF.

This chain joins TRBV7-6 and TRBJ1-2; 7 bases agree with TRBD1. V lost 1 base, J lost 1 base, and 6 bases stayed unmatched. This CDR3 comprises 16 residues. Germline V gene lookup returns CDR1 SGHVS and CDR2 FNYEAQ. Here the CDR3 reads CASSLVTGTINYGYTF. In DNA, the CDR3 is TGTGCCAGCAGCTTAGTGACAGGGACCATTAACTATGGCTACACCTTC.

This chain links TRBV7-2 with TRBJ1-5; D might be TRBD1 (5 bases). Germline lookup yields CDR1 SGHTA and CDR2 FQGNSA. This CDR3 contains 14 residues. Trimming took off 5 bases at V and 6 bases at J, with 14 bases between the two ends. CDR3: CASSPGGESQPQHF. CDR3 nucleotide sequence: TGTGCCAGCAGCCCCGGGGGGGAGAGTCAGCCCCAGCATTTT.